A single sample is the source of the 15 T cell receptor beta chains below, sequenced in a study of blood T cell repertoires in COVID-19 (dated by TCRdb to the early 2020s). Libraries came from the immunoSEQ multiplex PCR assay. This is the immuneACCESS table as TCRdb keeps it, with only in-frame sequences that have V and J called. A part of the clones is gone; compared with another copy, unresolved V genes explain less than half, and the rest is unexplained. Across this sample there are 150,000 to 200,000 clones, with roughly 80% seen only once. 17% of the sample comes from the top ten. Sequenced material: peripheral blood. The receptors shown here come from a man aged 55 to 69 with active or convalescent COVID-19.

V and J are TRBV7-2 and TRBJ2-1; D call uncertain. This CDR3 contains 14 residues. The germline V and J ends were trimmed by 2 bases and 9 bases, with 14 bases remaining between them. In germline, CDR1 is SGHTA, CDR2 FQGNSA. The CDR3 region has the DNA TGTGCCAGCAGCTTACTCAGACAACCCAGTGAGCAGTTCTTC. Protein: CASSLLRQPSEQFF. Full variable domain (remainder filled in from reference TRBV7-2 and TRBJ2-1): GAGVSQSPSNKVTEKGKDVELRCDPISGHTALYWYRQSLGQGLEFLIYFQGNSAPDKSGLPSDRFSAERTGGSVSTLTIQRTQQEDSAVYLCASSLLRQPSEQFFGPGTRLTVL.

This clone was seen only once. As DNA, the CDR3 is TGTGCCAGCAGCTTAGTGGGAGGGCCTAATGAGCAGTTCTTC. It specifies CASSLVGGPNEQFF. The J gene is TRBJ2-1, the V gene TRBV11-3, with 7 nucleotides matching TRBD2. Germline V gene sequence: CDR1 SGHNT, CDR2 YENEEA. V lost 1 base to trimming and J lost 7 bases; unmatched junction nucleotides: 4. The CDR3 runs 14 residues.

The chain joins TRBV4-3 to TRBJ2-1; 13 nucleotides line up with TRBD2. Germline CDR1 is LGHNA and CDR2 is YSLEER. The CDR3 loop spans 16 amino acids. Losses at the gene ends were 0 bases for V and 7 bases for J; bases not matched to a gene: 3. The CDR3 sequence is CASSQELAGGWNEQFF. For the CDR3, the DNA is TGCGCCAGCAGCCAAGAACTAGCGGGAGGGTGGAATGAGCAGTTCTTC.

The genes are TRBV7-2 and TRBJ2-1, with D perhaps matching TRBD1 (5 bases). Germline CDR1 is SGHTA and CDR2 is FQGNSA. The CDR3 consists of 17 residues. Between the trimmed V and J ends, which lost 0 bases and 0 bases, there was a span of 12 bases. The CDR3 DNA reads TGTGCCAGCAGCTTAGCGGCAGGGATCAGCTCCTACAATGAGCAGTTCTTC. Protein product: CASSLAAGISSYNEQFF.

This chain uses TRBV10-2 with TRBJ2-7, with 7 bases aligning to TRBD2. Germline values: CDR1 WSHSY, CDR2 SAAADI. This CDR3 is 16 amino acids long. V trimming: 5 bases; J trimming: 1 base; junction bases outside the gene matches: 11. DNA for the CDR3: TGCGCCAGCAGTCTTCGCGGGAGAAGAGGATCCTACGAGCAGTACTTC. Protein sequence: CASSLRGRRGSYEQYF.

The V gene is TRBV9, the J gene TRBJ1-1; D gene uncertain. Trimming took 4 bases from V and 2 from J, leaving 21 bases between them. This CDR3 has 17 residues. Germline lookup yields CDR1 SGDLS and CDR2 YYNGEE. This CDR3 reads CASSPKDRSGVNTEAFF. Written as DNA, the CDR3 is TGTGCCAGCAGCCCAAAAGATAGATCTGGAGTCAACACTGAAGCTTTCTTT.

This chain joins TRBV27 and TRBJ1-5; D not certain. Per germline, CDR1 MNHEY and CDR2 SMNVEV (reference sequence). The CDR3 sequence is 12 residues long. The V and J ends lost 6 bases and 5 bases respectively, with 8 bases between them. The CDR3, as DNA: TGTGCCAGCAGCCCTGAGTATCAGCCCCAGCATTTT. Translating gives CASSPEYQPQHF.

The V and J genes are TRBV28 and TRBJ2-7; D gene uncertain. Germline values: CDR1 MDHEN, CDR2 SYDVKM. The V gene lost 6 bases and the J gene lost 2 bases, with 20 bases spanning the gap. The CDR3 consists of 16 residues. The CDR3 region has the DNA TGTGCCAGCAGAGAGAGTACTATTCGGGTCCCCTACGAGCAGTACTTC. This encodes CASRESTIRVPYEQYF.

The CDR3 loop reads CASSYRGNTGELFF. The DNA for the CDR3 is TGTGCCAGCAGCTACAGGGGAAACACCGGGGAGCTGTTTTTT. The gene calls are TRBV11-3 and TRBJ2-2; TRBD1 agrees at 7 bases. Per the germline V gene, CDR1 is SGHNT and CDR2 is YENEEA. Trimming cost V 4 bases and J 2 bases; bases outside gene matches: 1. The CDR3 has 14 amino acids.

The V and J genes are TRBV10-3 and TRBJ1-6; D is unresolved. V gave up 1 base and J gave up 7 bases, with 11 bases separating them. Germline CDR1 reads ENHRY; CDR2 reads SYGVKD. The length of the CDR3 is 15 residues. CDR3 protein: CAISELRTDNSPLHF. For the CDR3, the DNA is TGTGCCATCAGTGAGTTGCGCACAGACAATTCACCCCTCCACTTT.

The chain combines TRBV18 with TRBJ2-7; 8 positions match TRBD2. The J segment lost 3 bases and the V segment lost 0 bases, leaving 4 bases of the junction unmatched. This CDR3 is 15 amino acids long. The germline V gene encodes CDR1 KGHSH and CDR2 LQKENI. In nucleotides, the CDR3 is TGTGCCAGCTCACCACCGTCAGCGGGAGTCTACGAGCAGTACTTC. Protein: CASSPPSAGVYEQYF.

The sample holds many counts of this clone. The sample has other DNA sequences that encode this CDR3 too. The rearrangement links TRBV7-9 to TRBJ2-1; D call uncertain. Trimming left V 5 bases short and J 6 bases short, with 8 bases between. CDR3 length: 12 residues. Germline CDR1 SEHNR, CDR2 FQNEAQ (reference sequence). The CDR3 region has the DNA TGTGCCAGCAGCCCCCTCTCCAATGAGCAGTTCTTC. Protein: CASSPLSNEQFF.

The CDR3 region is CASSHPGRYSGNTIYF. The CDR3 DNA follows: TGTGCCAGCAGCCACCCGGGGAGATACTCTGGAAACACCATATATTTT. The V call is TRBV7-9, the J call TRBJ1-3, with D hard to call. CDR3 size: 16 residues. Trimming stripped 5 bases from V and 0 bases from J, with 14 bases between. Per germline, CDR1 SEHNR and CDR2 FQNEAQ (reference sequence).

CDR3 nucleotide sequence: TGTGCCATCAGTGGGGACAGGGCCGATGAAAAACTGTTTTTT. As protein: CAISGDRADEKLFF. V gene TRBV10-3 combines with J gene TRBJ1-4; 9 positions agree with TRBD1. Germline assignment: CDR1 ENHRY and CDR2 SYGVKD. Trimming removed 4 bases from V and 6 bases from J; junction bases left unmatched: 3. The CDR3 extends over 14 amino acids.

This chain links TRBV27 with TRBJ1-2, with D hard to call. Between the trimmed V and J ends, which lost 3 bases and 5 bases, there was a span of 16 bases. The CDR3 length is 15 residues. Germline V gene lookup returns CDR1 MNHEY and CDR2 SMNVEV (reference sequence). CDR3 coding DNA: TGTGCCAGCAGTTTCTGGCCGAGTGAGAGGTATGGCTACACCTTC. It specifies CASSFWPSERYGYTF.